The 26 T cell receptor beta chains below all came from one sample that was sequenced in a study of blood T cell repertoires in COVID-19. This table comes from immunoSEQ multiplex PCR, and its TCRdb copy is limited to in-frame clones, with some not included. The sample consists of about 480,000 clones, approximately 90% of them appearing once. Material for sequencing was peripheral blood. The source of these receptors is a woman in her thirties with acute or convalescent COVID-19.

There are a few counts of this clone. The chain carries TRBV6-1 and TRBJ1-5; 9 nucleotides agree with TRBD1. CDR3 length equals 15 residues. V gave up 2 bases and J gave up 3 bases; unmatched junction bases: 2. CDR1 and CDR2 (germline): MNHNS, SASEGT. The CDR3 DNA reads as TGTGCCAGCAGTGAATGGGACAGGGTCAATCAGCCCCAGCATTTT. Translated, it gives CASSEWDRVNQPQHF.

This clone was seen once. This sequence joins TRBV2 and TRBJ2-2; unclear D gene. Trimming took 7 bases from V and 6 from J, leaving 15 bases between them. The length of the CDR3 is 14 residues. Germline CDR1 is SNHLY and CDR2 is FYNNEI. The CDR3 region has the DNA TGTGCCAGCAAGCAAACCGCGAGCCCCGGGGAGCTGTTTTTT. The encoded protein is CASKQTASPGELFF.

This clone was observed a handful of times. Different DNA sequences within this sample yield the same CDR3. CDR3 loop: CASSDLAKMYEQYF. CDR3 nucleotide sequence: TGTGCCAGCAGTGATCTAGCCAAGATGTACGAGCAGTACTTC. The V call is TRBV6-1, the J call TRBJ2-7; D may be TRBD2 (5 bases). V was cut by 3 bases and J by 4 bases, with 13 bases left in between. Germline V gene sequence: CDR1 MNHNS, CDR2 SASEGT. This CDR3 is built from 14 residues.

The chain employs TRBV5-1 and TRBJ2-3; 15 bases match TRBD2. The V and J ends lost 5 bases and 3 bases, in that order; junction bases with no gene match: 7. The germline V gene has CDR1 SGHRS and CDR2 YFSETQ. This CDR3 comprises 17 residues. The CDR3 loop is CASRPTGTSGGTDTQYF. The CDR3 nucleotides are TGCGCCAGCAGGCCAACCGGGACTAGCGGGGGGACAGATACGCAGTATTTT.

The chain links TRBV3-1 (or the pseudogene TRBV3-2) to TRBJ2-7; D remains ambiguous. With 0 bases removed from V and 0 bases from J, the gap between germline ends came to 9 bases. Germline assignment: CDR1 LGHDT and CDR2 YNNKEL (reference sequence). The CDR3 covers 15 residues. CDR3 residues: CASSQDLPSSYEQYF. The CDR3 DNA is TGTGCCAGCAGCCAAGACCTTCCGAGCTCCTACGAGCAGTACTTC.

This CDR3 is CAISASGTGPMGEQYF. For the CDR3, the DNA is TGTGCCATCAGTGCCTCCGGGACAGGGCCCATGGGAGAGCAGTACTTC. The chain joins TRBV10-3 to TRBJ2-7, with TRBD1 matching 9 bases. The CDR3 has 16 amino acids. Germline CDR1 reads ENHRY; CDR2 reads SYGVKD. The V gene end was trimmed by 4 bases and the J gene end by 7 bases; junction bases not matched to a gene: 14.

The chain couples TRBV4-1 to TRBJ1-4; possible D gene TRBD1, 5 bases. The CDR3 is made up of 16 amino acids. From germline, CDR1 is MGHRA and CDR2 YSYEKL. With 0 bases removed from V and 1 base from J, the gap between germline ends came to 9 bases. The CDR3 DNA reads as TGCGCCAGCAGCCAAGAACCGCAGGGAACTAATGAAAAACTGTTTTTT. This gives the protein CASSQEPQGTNEKLFF.

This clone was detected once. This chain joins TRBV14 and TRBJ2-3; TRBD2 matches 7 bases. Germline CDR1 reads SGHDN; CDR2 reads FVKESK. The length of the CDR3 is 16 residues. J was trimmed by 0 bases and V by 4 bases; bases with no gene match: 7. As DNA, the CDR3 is TGTGCCAGCAGCCCTCGACTAGCTACTAGCACAGATACGCAGTATTTT. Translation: CASSPRLATSTDTQYF.

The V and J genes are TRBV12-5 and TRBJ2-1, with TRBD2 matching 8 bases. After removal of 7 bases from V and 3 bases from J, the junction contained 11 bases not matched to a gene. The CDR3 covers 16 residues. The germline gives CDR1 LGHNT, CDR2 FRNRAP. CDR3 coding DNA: TGTGCTAGTGCCCCGTCGAGCGGGGGCGGCTACAATGAGCAGTTCTTC. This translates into CASAPSSGGGYNEQFF.

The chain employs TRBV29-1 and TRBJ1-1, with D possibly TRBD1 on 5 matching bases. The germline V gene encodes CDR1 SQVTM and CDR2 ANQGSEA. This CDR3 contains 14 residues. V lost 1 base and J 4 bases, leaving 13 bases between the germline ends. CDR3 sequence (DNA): TGCAGCGTTGAAGTGTCGGGGGGAGTCACTGAAGCTTTCTTT. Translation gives CSVEVSGGVTEAFF. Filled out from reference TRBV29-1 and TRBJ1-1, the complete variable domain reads SAVISQKPSRDICQRGTSLTIQCQVDSQVTMMFWYRQQPGQSLTLIATANQGSEATYESGFVIDKFPISRPNLTFSTLTVSNMSPEDSSIYLCSVEVSGGVTEAFFGQGTRLTVV.

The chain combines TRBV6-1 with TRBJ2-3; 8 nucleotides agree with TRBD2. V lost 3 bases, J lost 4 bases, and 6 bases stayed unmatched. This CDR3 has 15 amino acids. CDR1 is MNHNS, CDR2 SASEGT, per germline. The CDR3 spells CASSDSGGLPDTQYF. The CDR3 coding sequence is TGTGCCAGCAGTGACAGCGGGGGATTGCCAGATACGCAGTATTTT.

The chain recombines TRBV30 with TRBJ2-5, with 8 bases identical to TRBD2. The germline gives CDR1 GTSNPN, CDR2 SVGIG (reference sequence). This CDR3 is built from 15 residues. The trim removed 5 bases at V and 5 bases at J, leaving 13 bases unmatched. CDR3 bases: TGTGCCTGGGTAGGCCTCGGGGTAGCGGGGGAGACCCAGTACTTC. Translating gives CAWVGLGVAGETQYF.

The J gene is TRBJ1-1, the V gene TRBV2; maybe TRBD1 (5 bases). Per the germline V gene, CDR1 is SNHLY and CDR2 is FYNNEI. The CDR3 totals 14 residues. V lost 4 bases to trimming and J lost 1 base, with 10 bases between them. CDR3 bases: TGTGCCAGCAGTGTCCACAGGCAGAACACTGAAGCTTTCTTT. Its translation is CASSVHRQNTEAFF.

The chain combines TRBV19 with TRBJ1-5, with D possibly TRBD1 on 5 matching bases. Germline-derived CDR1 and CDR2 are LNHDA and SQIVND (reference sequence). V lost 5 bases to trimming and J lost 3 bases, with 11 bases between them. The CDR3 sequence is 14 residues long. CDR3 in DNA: TGTGCCAGTAGTTCCCCGGGACTCAATCAGCCCCAGCATTTT. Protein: CASSSPGLNQPQHF. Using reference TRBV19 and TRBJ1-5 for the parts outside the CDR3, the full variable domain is DGGITQSPKYLFRKEGQNVTLSCEQNLNHDAMYWYRQDPGQGLRLIYYSQIVNDFQKGDIAEGYSVSREKKESFPLTVTSAQKNPTAFYLCASSSPGLNQPQHFGDGTRLSIL.

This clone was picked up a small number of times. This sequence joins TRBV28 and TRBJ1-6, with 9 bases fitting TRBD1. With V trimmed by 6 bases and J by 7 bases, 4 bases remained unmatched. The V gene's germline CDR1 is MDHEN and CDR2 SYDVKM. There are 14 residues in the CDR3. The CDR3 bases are TGTGCCAGCAGCCGGGACAGGGCCAATTCACCCCTCCACTTT. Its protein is CASSRDRANSPLHF.

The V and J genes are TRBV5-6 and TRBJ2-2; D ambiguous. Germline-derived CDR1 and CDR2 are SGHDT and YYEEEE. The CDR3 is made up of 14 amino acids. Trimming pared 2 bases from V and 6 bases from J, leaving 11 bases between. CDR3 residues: CASSFGLDPGELFF. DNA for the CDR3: TGTGCCAGCAGCTTTGGTCTAGATCCCGGGGAGCTGTTTTTT.

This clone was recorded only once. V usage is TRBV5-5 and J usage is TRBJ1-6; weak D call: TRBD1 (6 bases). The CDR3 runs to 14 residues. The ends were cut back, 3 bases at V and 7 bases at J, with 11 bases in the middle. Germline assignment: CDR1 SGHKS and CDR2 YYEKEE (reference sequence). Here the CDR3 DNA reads TGTGCCAGCAGCTACGCAGGGGTAAATTCACCCCTCCACTTT. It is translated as CASSYAGVNSPLHF.

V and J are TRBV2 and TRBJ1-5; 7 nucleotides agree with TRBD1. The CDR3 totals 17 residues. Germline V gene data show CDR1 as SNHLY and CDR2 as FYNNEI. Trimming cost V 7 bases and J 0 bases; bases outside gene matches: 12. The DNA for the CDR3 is TGTGCCAGCAACAAACTCGGGACAGACTATAGCAATCAGCCCCAGCATTTT. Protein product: CASNKLGTDYSNQPQHF.

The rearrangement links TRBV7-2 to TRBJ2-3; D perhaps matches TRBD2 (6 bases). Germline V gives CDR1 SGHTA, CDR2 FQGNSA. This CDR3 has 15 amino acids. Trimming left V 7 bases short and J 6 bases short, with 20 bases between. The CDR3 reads CASNRDFLRVDTQYF. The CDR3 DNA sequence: TGTGCCAGCAACCGGGACTTTTTGAGGGTTGATACGCAGTATTTT.

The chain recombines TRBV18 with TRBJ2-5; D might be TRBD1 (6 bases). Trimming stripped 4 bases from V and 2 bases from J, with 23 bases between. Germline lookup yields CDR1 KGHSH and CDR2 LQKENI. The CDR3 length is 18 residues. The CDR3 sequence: CASSRQIEQGGVQETQYF. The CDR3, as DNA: TGTGCCAGCTCACGACAAATTGAACAGGGTGGGGTACAAGAGACCCAGTACTTC.

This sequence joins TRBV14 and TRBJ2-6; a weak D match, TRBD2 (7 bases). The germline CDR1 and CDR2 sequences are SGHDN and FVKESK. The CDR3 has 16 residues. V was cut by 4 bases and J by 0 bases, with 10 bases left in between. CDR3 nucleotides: TGTGCCAGCAGCCGGGGGGGCCCCTCTGGGGCCAACGTCCTGACTTTC. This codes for CASSRGGPSGANVLTF.

CDR3 amino acids: CASSLTQTGVTEAFF. The CDR3 DNA sequence: TGTGCCAGCAGCCTGACTCAGACAGGGGTGACTGAAGCTTTCTTT. This chain joins TRBV7-2 and TRBJ1-1; 8 bases line up with TRBD1. The CDR3 is 15 residues long. Germline loops: CDR1 SGHTA, CDR2 FQGNSA. The V segment lost 5 bases and the J segment 5 bases; nucleotides outside the gene matches: 10. The entire variable domain, with the rest obtained from reference TRBV7-2 and TRBJ1-1, is as follows: GAGVSQSPSNKVTEKGKDVELRCDPISGHTALYWYRQSLGQGLEFLIYFQGNSAPDKSGLPSDRFSAERTGGSVSTLTIQRTQQEDSAVYLCASSLTQTGVTEAFFGQGTRLTVV.

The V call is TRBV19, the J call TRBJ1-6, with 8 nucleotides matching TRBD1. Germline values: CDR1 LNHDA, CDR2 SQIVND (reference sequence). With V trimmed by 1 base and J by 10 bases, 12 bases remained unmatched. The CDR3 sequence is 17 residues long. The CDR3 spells CASSIGRQGTSGSPLHF. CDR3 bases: TGTGCCAGTAGTATAGGGAGACAGGGGACCTCGGGATCACCCCTCCACTTT. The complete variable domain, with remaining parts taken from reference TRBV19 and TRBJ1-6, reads DGGITQSPKYLFRKEGQNVTLSCEQNLNHDAMYWYRQDPGQGLRLIYYSQIVNDFQKGDIAEGYSVSREKKESFPLTVTSAQKNPTAFYLCASSIGRQGTSGSPLHFGNGTRLTVT.

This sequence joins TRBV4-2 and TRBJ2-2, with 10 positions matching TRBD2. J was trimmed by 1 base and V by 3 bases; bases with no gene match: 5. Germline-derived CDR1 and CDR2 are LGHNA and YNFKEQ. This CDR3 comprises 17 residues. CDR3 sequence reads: CASSQYPSGGNTGELFF. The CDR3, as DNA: TGTGCCAGCAGCCAGTACCCTAGCGGGGGGAACACCGGGGAGCTGTTTTTT.

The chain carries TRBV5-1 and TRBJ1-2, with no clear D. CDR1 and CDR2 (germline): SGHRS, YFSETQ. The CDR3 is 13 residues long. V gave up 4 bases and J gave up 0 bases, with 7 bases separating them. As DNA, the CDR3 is TGCGCCAGCAGCCCAACAGCTAACTATGGCTACACCTTC. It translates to CASSPTANYGYTF.

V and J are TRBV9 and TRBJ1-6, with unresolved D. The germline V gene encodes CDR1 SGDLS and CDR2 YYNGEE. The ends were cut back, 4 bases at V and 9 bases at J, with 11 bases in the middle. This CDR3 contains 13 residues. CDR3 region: CASSTQRGSPLHF. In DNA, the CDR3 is TGTGCCAGCAGCACTCAACGAGGTTCACCCCTCCACTTT.